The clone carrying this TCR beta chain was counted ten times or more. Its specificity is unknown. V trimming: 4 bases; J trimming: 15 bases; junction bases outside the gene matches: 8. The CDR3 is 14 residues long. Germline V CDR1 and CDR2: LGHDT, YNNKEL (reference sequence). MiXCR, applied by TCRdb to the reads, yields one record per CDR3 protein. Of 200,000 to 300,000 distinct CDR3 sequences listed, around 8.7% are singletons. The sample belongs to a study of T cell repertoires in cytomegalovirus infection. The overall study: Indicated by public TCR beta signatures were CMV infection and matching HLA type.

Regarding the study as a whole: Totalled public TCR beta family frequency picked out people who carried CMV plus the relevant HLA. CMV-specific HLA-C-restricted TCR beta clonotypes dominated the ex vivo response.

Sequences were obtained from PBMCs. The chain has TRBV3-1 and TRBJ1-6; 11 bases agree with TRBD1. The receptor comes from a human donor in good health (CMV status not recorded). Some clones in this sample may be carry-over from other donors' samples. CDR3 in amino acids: CASSPVRTGGLLHF. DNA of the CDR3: TGTGCCAGCAGCCCCGTCAGGACAGGGGGCCTCCTCCACTTT.